The clone carrying this T cell receptor beta chain was picked up a small number of times. Its antigen is undetermined. The record originates from a study of T cell responses to AZD1222 COVID-19 vaccine. The study's findings and limits: Regions left unmutated in variants are reportedly the target of nearly half of spike-specific TCRs. Of the AZD1222 recipients, only six were seropositive at baseline. In all cases, repertoires were sampled only after the peak T cell response.

TCRdb's copy holds only in-frame clones and misses some; the assay was immunoSEQ multiplex PCR. The data contain roughly 100,000 clones, about 91% of them seen just once; the ten biggest clones take up around 45%. This CDR3 has 11 residues. Germline CDR1 SQVTM, CDR2 ANQGSEA. With 7 bases removed from V and 6 bases from J, the gap between germline ends came to 9 bases. This receptor was obtained from an adult who received the AZD1222 COVID-19 vaccine. V gene TRBV29-1 combines with J gene TRBJ2-2; no definite D call. The source was peripheral blood, collected 28 days after the second AZD1222 dose. The CDR3 DNA is TGCAGCGCTGGATCCTCCGGGGAGCTGTTTTTT. It encodes CSAGSSGELFF.